This T cell receptor (beta chain) was sequenced in a study of blood T cell repertoires in COVID-19. Study-wide context: Samples came from the United States, Italy and Spain, spanning acute and convalescent COVID-19.

Per the authors' pipeline: Amplifying reference gene primers gave estimates of nucleated cell counts. Sequencing was performed with immunoSEQ multiplex PCR; in TCRdb, only in-frame clones are kept and a portion is missing. D and trimming come from the DNA, and the V and J calls and clone size come from that table. The sample consists of 100,000 to 150,000 clones, about 80% of them appearing once. The germline gives CDR1 KGHSH, CDR2 LQKENI. V lost 4 bases, J lost 8 bases, and 14 bases lay in between. The CDR3 has 14 residues. The specimen was peripheral blood. This chain links TRBV18 with TRBJ1-4, with D possibly matching TRBD1 (6 bases). The clonotype originates from a woman aged 45-59 years with acute or convalescent COVID-19. The CDR3 region is CASSLKGVGEKLFF. As DNA, the CDR3 is TGTGCCAGCTCACTGAAGGGGGTAGGAGAAAAACTGTTTTTT. The whole variable domain, remainder taken from reference TRBV18 and TRBJ1-4, is NAGVMQNPRHLVRRRGQEARLRCSPMKGHSHVYWYRQLPEEGLKFMVYLQKENIIDESGMPKERFSAEFPKEGPSILRIQQVVRGDSAAYFCASSLKGVGEKLFFGSGTQLSVL.